This TCR beta chain was sequenced for a study of CD8+ T cells in alopecia areata. Study summary: Those patients who were treated received oral tofacitinib, which was given at 5 to 10 mg twice daily for moderate-to-severe alopecia areata.

V dropped 6 bases and J dropped 0 bases, with 14 bases sitting between them. Germline CDR1 is SQVTM and CDR2 is ANQGSEA. This CDR3 contains 14 residues. Study conclusions and caveats: Greater clonality was observed in lesional scalp samples, especially alopecia totalis/universalis, versus normal scalp.

Of note for this clone: As yet, its antigen is unknown.

Following RNA extraction, reverse transcription yielded cDNA that acted as the sequencing template. Data came from immunoSEQ multiplex PCR; TCRdb stores just in-frame clones and leaves some out. The sample gives some 200,000 clones, 55% to 70% of which show up once; about 3% is in the top ten. Treatment defined: oral pan-JAK inhibitor, 5-10 mg twice daily. PBMCs provided sorted CD4+ and CD8+ T cells. The chain carries TRBV29-1 and TRBJ1-1, with D maybe TRBD1 (5 bases). This TCR derives from a human donor with alopecia areata. This specimen consisted of CD4+ T cells sorted from blood, obtained at week 4, from a patient treated with tofacitinib. The CDR3 loop is CSVDVIGVNTEAFF. CDR3 sequence (DNA): TGCAGCGTGGATGTTATAGGGGTGAACACTGAAGCTTTCTTT.